This TCR beta chain is from a study of beta chain features in type 1 diabetes. Whole-study results and caveats: For patients and controls alike, PCR might favor shorter templates to the same degree. A moderate, significant TCRB CDR3 shortening appeared in type 1 diabetes across four CD4+ subsets.

The isolated RNA, all of it, was reverse transcribed, so expressed TCRB transcripts were what got sequenced. Sequenced by immunoSEQ multiplex PCR; TCRdb stores in-frame clones only, minus some. The data contain roughly 160,000 clones, around 8% of them singletons. This clone appeared a few times. Antigen: not known. Germline V CDR1 and CDR2: SGHDT, YYEEEE. The CDR3 extends over 19 amino acids. V gave up 4 bases and J gave up 0 bases; unmatched junction bases: 10. This chain joins TRBV5-6 and TRBJ2-6, with 10 nucleotides matching TRBD1. This clonotype originated in a woman in her thirties or forties with type 1 diabetes. Sequenced input: central memory CD4+ T cells from blood. CDR3 nucleotide sequence: TGTGCCAGCAGCCCTAAACCGGGACAGGGGATCTCTGGGGCCAACGTCCTGACTTTC. As protein: CASSPKPGQGISGANVLTF. The variable domain in full, completed from reference TRBV5-6 and TRBJ2-6, reads DAGVTQSPTHLIKTRGQQVTLRCSPKSGHDTVSWYQQALGQGPQFIFQYYEEEERQRGNFPDRFSGHQFPNYSSELNVNALLLGDSALYLCASSPKPGQGISGANVLTFGAGSRLTVL.